The rows below give T cell receptor beta chains drawn from one sample of a study of neurological immune-mediated disorders. TCRdb passed the 5' RACE reads through MiXCR, listing each CDR3 protein once. The sample shows 54,000 or so distinct CDR3 sequences, approximately 3.9% of them seen only once. The sequenced sample consisted of PBMCs. Receptor source: a man between 60 and 75 years old with multiple sclerosis. The CDR3 runs from the conserved cysteine through the conserved F or W. Each record gives: J gene, clone size, D gene, V gene, CDR3 DNA, CDR3 protein. D genes are given only for firm matches. Clone size is shown for a subset of rows, as once, few, many or a class of expanded clone.

>TRBJ1-5|many|.|TRBV20-1
TGCAGTGCTAGGTCAGGGCCCCAGCCCCAGCATTTT
CSARSGPQPQHF
>TRBJ2-5|many|.|TRBV7-2
TGTGCCAGCAGCTGGGGCCCCGATAAGCGCGAGACCCAGTACTTC
CASSWGPDKRETQYF
>TRBJ1-5|many|.|TRBV3-1
TGTGCCAGCAGCCAAGGATTAGGGGGGGGTCAGCCCCAGCATTTT
CASSQGLGGGQPQHF
>TRBJ2-7|few|.|TRBV27
TGTGCCAGCAGTTTAGGGGGCGCGCCCTACGAGCAGTACTTC
CASSLGGAPYEQYF
>TRBJ1-5|many|.|TRBV10-3
TGTGCCATCAGTGAGCGGGGGAGTGGGGCCGGGCAGCCCCAGCATTTT
CAISERGSGAGQPQHF
>TRBJ2-2|many|.|TRBV5-1
TGCGCCAGCAGCTCCAGGGGACTGAACACCGGGGAGCTGTTTTTT
CASSSRGLNTGELFF
>TRBJ2-2|many|.|TRBV3-1
TGTGCCAGCAGCCAAGAAGTCACCGGGGAGCTGTTTTTT
CASSQEVTGELFF
>TRBJ2-7|many|.|TRBV5-1
TGCGCCAGCAGCTTGAACAGGGAAACCGTCTACGAGCAGTACTTC
CASSLNRETVYEQYF
>TRBJ2-5|many|TRBD2|TRBV3-1
TGTGCCAGCAGCCCCCTAACGGGGGAGGGAGAGACCCAGTACTTC
CASSPLTGEGETQYF
>TRBJ2-3|many|.|TRBV12-3/TRBV12-4
TGTGCCAGCAGTTTTGGCCAGGGAAAAGATACGCAGTATTTT
CASSFGQGKDTQYF
>TRBJ1-2|.|TRBD1|TRBV19
TGTGCCAGTAACCCCTTGGACAGGGTGTGGGGCGGCTACACCTTC
CASNPLDRVWGGYTF
>TRBJ2-1|many|TRBD1|TRBV30
TGTGCCCGGAACGGAGGTACAGGGGCCCACTTC
CARNGGTGAHF
>TRBJ2-3|many|.|TRBV15
TGTGCCACCAGCAGAGATAGGCTTCGGGATACGCAGTATTTT
CATSRDRLRDTQYF
>TRBJ1-5|.|.|TRBV5-1
TGCGCCAGCAGCTTGGAGGGGGATAAGACCCAGAATTTT
CASSLEGDKTQNF